Described below is a single T cell receptor beta chain sequence and its context. The data are from a study of cytomegalovirus exposure and HLA in healthy donors. After removal of 0 bases from V and 5 bases from J, the junction contained 18 bases not matched to a gene. Germline assignment: CDR1 ENHRY and CDR2 SYGVKD. CDR3 length: 20 residues. The PCR ran on 60 Vbeta and 13 Jbeta primers. Here immunoSEQ multiplex PCR was the method, and the copy in TCRdb shows in-frame clones only, minus some. The repertoire includes about 180,000 clones, 70% to 80% of them detected once, and 0.69% sits in the top ten. This clonotype was sampled from a woman aged 40 to 50 in good health and CMV-seronegative. Sequencing was carried out using PBMCs. The V call is TRBV10-3, the J call TRBJ2-5, with 10 bases aligning to TRBD2. DNA for the CDR3: TGTGCCATCAGTGAGTCGATGCCTAGCGGGGGTCATCCGACTCGGGAGACCCAGTACTTC. Protein product: CAISESMPSGGHPTRETQYF.